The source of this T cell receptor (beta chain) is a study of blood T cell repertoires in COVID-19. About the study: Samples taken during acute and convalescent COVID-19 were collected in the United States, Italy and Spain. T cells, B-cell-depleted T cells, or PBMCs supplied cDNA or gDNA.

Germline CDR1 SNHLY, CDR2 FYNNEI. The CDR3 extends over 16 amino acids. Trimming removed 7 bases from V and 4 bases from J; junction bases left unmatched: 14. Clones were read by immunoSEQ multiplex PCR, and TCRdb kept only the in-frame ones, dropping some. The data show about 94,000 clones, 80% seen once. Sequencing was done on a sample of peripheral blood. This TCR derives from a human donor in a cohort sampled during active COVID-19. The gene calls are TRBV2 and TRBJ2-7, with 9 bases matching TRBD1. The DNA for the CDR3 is TGTGCCAGCAAGCCCGGATTCGGACAGGGGAATTACGAGCAGTACTTC. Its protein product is CASKPGFGQGNYEQYF.